This T cell receptor beta chain was identified during a study of blood T cell repertoires in COVID-19. Study details: COVID-19 samples from acute and convalescent phases originated in the United States, Italy and Spain.

The V and J ends lost 0 bases and 2 bases, in that order; junction bases with no gene match: 5. Per the germline V gene, CDR1 is KGHSH and CDR2 is LQKENI. This CDR3 has 17 residues. Living in 24 US areas, the participants were between roughly 18 and 90 years of age. Membership in each cohort depended on participant-reported clinical history. How the authors handled the data: Reference gene primer amplification gave estimated nucleated cell counts. Generated by immunoSEQ multiplex PCR, the TCRdb table keeps only in-frame clones and is missing some. V and J calls and clone size are those listed in that table; D and trimming were worked out from the DNA. The table includes about 400,000 clones, approximately 85% detected once.

Sample: PBMCs or T cells enriched from blood (not recorded which). The source is a middle-aged woman with acute COVID-19. V and J are TRBV18 and TRBJ2-1; the match to TRBD2 covers 9 bases. The CDR3 DNA sequence: TGTGCCAGCTCACCACCGTCTAGCGGGGTGGCCTACAATGAGCAGTTCTTC. This encodes CASSPPSSGVAYNEQFF.